The entry below describes one T cell receptor (beta chain). The data were obtained in a study of blood T cell repertoires in COVID-19. Looking at the study overall: Sites in the United States, Italy and Spain provided acute and convalescent COVID-19 samples. Nucleic acid was either cDNA or gDNA, and it came from T cells, B-cell-depleted T cells, or PBMCs.

Germline V gives CDR1 SGHNT, CDR2 YENEEA. This CDR3 is 16 amino acids long. V lost 1 base and J lost 1, with 13 bases in between. Per the authors' pipeline: Researchers report that nucleated cell counts were estimated from reference gene primer amplification. Assay: immunoSEQ multiplex PCR; the TCRdb copy retains only in-frame clones and omits some. That table gives V, J and clone size, and the DNA gave D and trimming. Of approximately 130,000 clones listed, roughly 80% are singletons. This clonotype was obtained from a human donor in a cohort sampled during active COVID-19. The rearrangement joins TRBV11-3 to TRBJ1-1; D is unclear. The sample taken for sequencing was peripheral blood. CDR3 nucleotide sequence: TGTGCCAGCAGCTTAGGATTTGTACTTAAGAACACTGAAGCTTTCTTT. Translating it yields CASSLGFVLKNTEAFF.